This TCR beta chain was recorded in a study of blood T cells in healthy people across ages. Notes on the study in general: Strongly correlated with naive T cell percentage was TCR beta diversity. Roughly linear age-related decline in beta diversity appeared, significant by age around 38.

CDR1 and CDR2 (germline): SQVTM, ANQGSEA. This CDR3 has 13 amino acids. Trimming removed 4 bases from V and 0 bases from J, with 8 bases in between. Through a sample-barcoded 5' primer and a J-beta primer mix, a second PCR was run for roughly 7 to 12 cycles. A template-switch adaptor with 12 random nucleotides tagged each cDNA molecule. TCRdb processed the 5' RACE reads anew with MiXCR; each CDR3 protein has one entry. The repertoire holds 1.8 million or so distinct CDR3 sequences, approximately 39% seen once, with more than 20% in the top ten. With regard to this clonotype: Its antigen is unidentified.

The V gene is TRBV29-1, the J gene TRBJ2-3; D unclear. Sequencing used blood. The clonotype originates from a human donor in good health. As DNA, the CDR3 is TGCAGCGTTGCCATGGATAGCACAGATACGCAGTATTTT. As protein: CSVAMDSTDTQYF.